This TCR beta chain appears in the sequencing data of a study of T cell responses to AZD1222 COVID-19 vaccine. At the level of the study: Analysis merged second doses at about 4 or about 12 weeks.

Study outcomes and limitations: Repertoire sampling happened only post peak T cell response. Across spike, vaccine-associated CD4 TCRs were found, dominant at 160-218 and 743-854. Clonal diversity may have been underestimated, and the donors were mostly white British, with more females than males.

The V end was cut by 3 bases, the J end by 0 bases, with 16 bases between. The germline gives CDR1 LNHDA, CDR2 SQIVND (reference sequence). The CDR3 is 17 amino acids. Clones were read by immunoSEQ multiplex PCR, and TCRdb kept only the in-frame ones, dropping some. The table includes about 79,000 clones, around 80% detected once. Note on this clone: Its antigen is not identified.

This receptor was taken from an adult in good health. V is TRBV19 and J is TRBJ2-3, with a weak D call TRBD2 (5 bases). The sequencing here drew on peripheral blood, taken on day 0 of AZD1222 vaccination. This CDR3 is CASSIVFLASSTDTQYF. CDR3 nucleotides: TGTGCCAGTAGTATCGTTTTCCTAGCATCTAGCACAGATACGCAGTATTTT.